This T cell receptor beta chain came from a study of neoadjuvant anti-PD-1 for oral cavity cancer. On the study more broadly: Patients without progression got a fourth dose around day 43.

As regards this clone: The antigen remains unidentified.

Time point meaning: after neoadjuvant nivolumab, at surgical resection. Patients were newly diagnosed with stage II-IVA oral cavity squamous cell carcinoma without prior systemic or radiation treatment. The ends were cut back, 6 bases at V and 7 bases at J, with 7 bases in the middle. This CDR3 is 12 amino acids long. CDR1 and CDR2 (germline): LNHDA, SQIVND (reference sequence). Study-wide points: Greater tumor shrinkage accompanied bigger post-treatment sizes of preexisting clones. Higher pretreatment blood Treg/Th17 ratios correlated with higher pretreatment blood and lower post-treatment tumor TCRbeta clonality.

The data were produced by immunoSEQ multiplex PCR, yet TCRdb's version contains in-frame clones alone and is incomplete. The sample consists of tens of thousands of clones, roughly two fifths of them appearing once. The sample here was tumor tissue, taken after nivolumab (anti-PD-1) treatment. The chain links TRBV19 to TRBJ1-6; a possible D gene is TRBD1 (6 bases). This clonotype was sampled from a person between 40 and 85 years old with oral cavity squamous cell carcinoma. CDR3 sequence reads: CASRRGNSPLHF. CDR3 nucleotide sequence: TGTGCCAGTAGGAGGGGGAATTCACCCCTCCACTTT.